This T cell receptor beta chain came from a study of blood T cell repertoires in COVID-19 (dated by TCRdb to 2020 to 2021). General notes on the study: Samples covering the acute and convalescent phases of COVID-19 were provided by collaborators in the United States, Italy and Spain. The material from the prospective study consisted of cDNA or gDNA derived from T cells, B-cell-depleted T cells, or PBMCs. The dataset comprised deeply sampled blood TCRbeta repertoires from subjects exposed to, actively infected with, or recovered from COVID-19. The repertoires were released in a freely available public database intended as a resource for research on the immune response to SARS-CoV-2. Samples came from the ongoing ImmuneRACE study (first 160 participants) plus 1,254 subjects from 6 global collaborators. The sample metadata nearly always contained a de-identified subject ID, COVID-19 status, age in years and sex. Where available, HLA class I and class II types were taken from metadata supplied by the sample provider and were not determined by assay-based typing. The study at large found these results: Clinical and demographic metadata were provided uncurated, with the amount varying by source and participant.

Each collaborating institution followed its own protocols to collect whole blood in K2EDTA tubes. For TCRbeta analysis, collaborators shipped samples in one of three forms: frozen whole blood, isolated PBMCs, or DNA extracted from either of those sample types. On this clone itself: The target of this receptor is not known. No qualities accompany the bases; no much larger clone lies one base away.

CDR1 LGHNA and CDR2 YSLEER were looked up in the germline V gene. The CDR3 has 16 amino acids, counting the end cysteine and phenylalanine. The kept DNA is CDR3 alone, 48 bases in frame from the first base. V loses 0 bases, J loses 7 bases, and the germline ends lie 19 bases apart. TCRbeta CDR3 regions were amplified from genomic DNA using the immunoSEQ Assay, a bias-controlled multiplex PCR. The original pipeline was this. Nucleated cell counts per sample were estimated from amplification of reference gene primers within the assay. To quantify the absolute abundance of each unique TCRbeta CDR3 rearrangement, sequence reads were collapsed and filtered. Productive Simpson clonality was computed per sample as the square root of Simpson's diversity index over productive rearrangements. The table was pulled from immuneACCESS by TCRdb, which kept in-frame rearrangements only. Such tables lose some clones; where checked, under half of the loss comes from unresolved V genes, and the rest has no known cause. V and J calls and clone size come straight from that table; D and trimming were deduced from the DNA. The table for this sample lists just over 150,000 clones; 84% of them were counted only once. The ten largest clones add up to roughly 8.9% of the sample.

This sequence was found in a woman aged 45 to 65 with acute or convalescent COVID-19. Sequenced sample: peripheral blood. The sequence is built from TRBV4-3 and TRBJ2-7; TRBD1 might be the D gene, on 5 matching bases. The CDR3 is CASSQDIRGPPREQYF. The sequence in DNA is TGCGCCAGCAGCCAAGATATAAGGGGCCCCCCCCGGGAGCAGTACTTC.